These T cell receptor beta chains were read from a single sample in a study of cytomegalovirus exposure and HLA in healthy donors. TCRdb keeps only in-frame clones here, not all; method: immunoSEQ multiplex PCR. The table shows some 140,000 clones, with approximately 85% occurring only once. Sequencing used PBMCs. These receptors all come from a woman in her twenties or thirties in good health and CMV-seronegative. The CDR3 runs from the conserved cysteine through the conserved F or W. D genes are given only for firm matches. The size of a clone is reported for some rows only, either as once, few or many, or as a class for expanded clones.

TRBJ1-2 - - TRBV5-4 TGTGCCAGCAGCCGGGAGAAGGCATCGGGGGGCTACACCTTC CASSREKASGGYTF
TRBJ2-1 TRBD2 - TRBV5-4 TGTGCCAGCACCGCCTTTCGGGAGGGCAATGAGCAGTTCTTC CASTAFREGNEQFF
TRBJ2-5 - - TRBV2 TGTGCCAGCAGTGACATTGTCCAAGAGACCCAGTACTTC CASSDIVQETQYF
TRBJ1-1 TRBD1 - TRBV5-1 TGCGCCAGCAGCCAGGGGGCCCAGAACACTGAAGCTTTCTTT CASSQGAQNTEAFF
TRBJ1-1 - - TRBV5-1 TGCGCCAGCAGCTTGGCCGGGGGGGGGCACGGAAACACTGAAGCTTTCTTT CASSLAGGGHGNTEAFF
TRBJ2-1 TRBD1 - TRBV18 TGTGCCAGCTCTCCCACGCGACAGGGGAGGACCAATGAGCAGTTCTTC CASSPTRQGRTNEQFF
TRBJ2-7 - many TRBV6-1 TGTGCCAGCAGTGGCGAACGGAGCGAGCAGTACTTC CASSGERSEQYF
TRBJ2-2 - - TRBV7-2 TGTGCCAGCAGCTTAGGGCAGGGAAAGACCGGGGAGCTGTTTTTT CASSLGQGKTGELFF
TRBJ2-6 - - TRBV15 TGTGCCACCAGCAGAGTCAGGGCCTCTGGGGCCAACGTCCTGACTTTC CATSRVRASGANVLTF
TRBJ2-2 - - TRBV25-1 TGTGCCAGCAGTGACTTACGGACAGCGAACACCGGGGAGCTGTTTTTT CASSDLRTANTGELFF
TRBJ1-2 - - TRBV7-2 TGTGCCAGCAGCTTAGGAGGGTGGGATGGCTACACCTTC CASSLGGWDGYTF
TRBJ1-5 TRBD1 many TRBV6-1 TGTGCCAGCAGTGAAGTTCCAGGGGGGAACAGTCAGCCCCAGCATTTT CASSEVPGGNSQPQHF
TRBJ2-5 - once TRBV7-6 TGTGCCAGCAGCTCCACAGGTGGAAAAGAGACCCAGTACTTC CASSSTGGKETQYF
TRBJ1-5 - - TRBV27 TGTGCCAGCAGTTCTGAGGTGGGACTTAGAGGTGTTCAGCCCCAGCATTTT CASSSEVGLRGVQPQHF
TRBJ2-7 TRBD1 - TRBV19 TGTGCCAGTAGATCCGCCCGGGACAGACCCTACGAGCAGTACTTC CASRSARDRPYEQYF
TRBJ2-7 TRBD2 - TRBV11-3 TGTGCCAGCAGCTTACGGGGGGACTACGAGCAGTACTTC CASSLRGDYEQYF
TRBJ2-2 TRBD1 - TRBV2 TGTGCCAGCAAGGGCACAGGGGCGAACACCGGGGAGCTGTTTTTT CASKGTGANTGELFF
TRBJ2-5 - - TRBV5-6 TGTGCCAGCAGCTTGGTGGGCAGGGCGGATGAGGAGACCCAGTACTTC CASSLVGRADEETQYF
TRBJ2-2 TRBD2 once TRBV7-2 TGTGCCAGCAGCCTGACTAGCGGGACAAACACCGGGGAGCTGTTTTTT CASSLTSGTNTGELFF
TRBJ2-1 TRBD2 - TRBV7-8 TGTGCCAGCAGCAAGGGACTAGGAGGTTTCTATGAGCAGTTCTTC CASSKGLGGFYEQFF
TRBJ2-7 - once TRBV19 TGTGCCAGTAAGCAGCAGGATTCCTCCTACGAGCAGTACTTC CASKQQDSSYEQYF
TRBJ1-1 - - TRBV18 TGTGCCAGCTCACCAAGCCTGGGCAGGGCTGAAGCTTTCTTT CASSPSLGRAEAFF
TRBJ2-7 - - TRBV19 TGTGCCAGTAGTATCGAGTTGGGCAGGGGCTACGAGCAGTACTTC CASSIELGRGYEQYF
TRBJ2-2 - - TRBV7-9 TGTGCCAGCAGCTCCAGGGTCACCGGGGAGCTGTTTTTT CASSSRVTGELFF
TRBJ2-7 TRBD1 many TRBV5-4 TGTGCCAGCAGCGAAGGGACAGCTAGCTCCTACGAGCAGTACTTC CASSEGTASSYEQYF
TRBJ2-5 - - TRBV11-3 TGTGCCAGCAGCCTCGGGGGTTCCCAAAGAGAGACCCAGTACTTC CASSLGGSQRETQYF
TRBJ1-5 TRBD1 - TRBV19 TGTGCCAGTAGTATAGTATACCGGGACAGGAATAGCAATCAGCCCCAGCATTTT CASSIVYRDRNSNQPQHF
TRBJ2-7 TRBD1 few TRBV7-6 TGTGCCAGCAGCCCGGGGACAGGGGGTTCTTCTGACTACGAGCAGTACTTC CASSPGTGGSSDYEQYF
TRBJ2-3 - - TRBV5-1 TGCGCCAGCAGCTCTAACCGTCCCCTGGGCACAGATACGCAGTATTTT CASSSNRPLGTDTQYF
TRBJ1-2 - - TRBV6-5 TGTGCCAGCAGTAACCACAGGGACGGCTACACCTTC CASSNHRDGYTF
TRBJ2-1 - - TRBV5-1 TGCGCCAGCAGCGCCGTTCTAGCCTCCTACAATGAGCAGTTCTTC CASSAVLASYNEQFF
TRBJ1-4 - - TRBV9 TGTGCCAGCAGCGTAGATCGCGGGGGCTCGACTGAAAAACTGTTTTTT CASSVDRGGSTEKLFF
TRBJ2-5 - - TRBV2 TGTGCCAGCAGAGATAGTGTTCCAGAGACCCAGTACTTC CASRDSVPETQYF
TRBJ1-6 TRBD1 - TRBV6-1 TGTGCCAGCAGAGAAGCTACAGGGGGCCCGCGGCCCCTCCACTTT CASREATGGPRPLHF